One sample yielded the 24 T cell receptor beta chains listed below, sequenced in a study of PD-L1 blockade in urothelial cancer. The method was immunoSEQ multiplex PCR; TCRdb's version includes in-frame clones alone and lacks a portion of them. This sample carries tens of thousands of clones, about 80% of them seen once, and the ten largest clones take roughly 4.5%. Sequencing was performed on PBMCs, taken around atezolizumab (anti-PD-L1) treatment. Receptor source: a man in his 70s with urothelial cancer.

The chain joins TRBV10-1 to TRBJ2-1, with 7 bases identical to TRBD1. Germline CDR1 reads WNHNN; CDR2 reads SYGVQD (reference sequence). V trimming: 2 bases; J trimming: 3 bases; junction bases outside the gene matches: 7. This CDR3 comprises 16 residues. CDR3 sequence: CASSEDRVSIYNEQFF. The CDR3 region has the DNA TGCGCCAGCAGTGAGGACAGGGTTTCAATCTACAATGAGCAGTTCTTC.

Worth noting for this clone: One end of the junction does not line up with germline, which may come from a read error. CDR3 in amino acids: CASSPQGSTEAFF. In nucleotides, the CDR3 is TGTGCTAGCAGCCCGCAGGGGAGCACTGAAGCTTTCTTT. The rearrangement links TRBV7-7 to TRBJ1-1, with D possibly matching TRBD1 (6 bases). CDR1 and CDR2 from the germline V gene are SSHAT and FNYEAQ (reference sequence). This CDR3 has 13 amino acids.

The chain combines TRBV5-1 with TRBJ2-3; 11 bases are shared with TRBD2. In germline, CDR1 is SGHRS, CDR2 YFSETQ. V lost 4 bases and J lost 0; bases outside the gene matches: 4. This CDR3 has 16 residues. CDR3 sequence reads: CASSPGLAASTDTQYF. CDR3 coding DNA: TGCGCCAGCAGCCCGGGACTAGCGGCGAGCACAGATACGCAGTATTTT. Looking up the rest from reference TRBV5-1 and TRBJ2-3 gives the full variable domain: KAGVTQTPRYLIKTRGQQVTLSCSPISGHRSVSWYQQTPGQGLQFLFEYFSETQRNKGNFPGRFSGRQFSNSRSEMNVSTLELGDSALYLCASSPGLAASTDTQYFGPGTRLTVL.

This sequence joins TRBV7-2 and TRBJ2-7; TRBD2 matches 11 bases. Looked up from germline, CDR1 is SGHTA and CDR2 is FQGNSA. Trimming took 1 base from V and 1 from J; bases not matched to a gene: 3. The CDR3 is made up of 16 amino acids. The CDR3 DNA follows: TGTGCCAGCAGCTTAGAGGGGACTAGCGGATCCTACGAGCAGTACTTC. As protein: CASSLEGTSGSYEQYF.

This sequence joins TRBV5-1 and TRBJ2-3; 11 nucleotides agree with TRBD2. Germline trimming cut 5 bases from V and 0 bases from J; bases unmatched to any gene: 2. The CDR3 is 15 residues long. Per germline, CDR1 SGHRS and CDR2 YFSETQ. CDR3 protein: CASRGTSGSTDTQYF. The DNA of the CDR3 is TGCGCCAGCAGGGGGACTAGCGGAAGCACAGATACGCAGTATTTT.

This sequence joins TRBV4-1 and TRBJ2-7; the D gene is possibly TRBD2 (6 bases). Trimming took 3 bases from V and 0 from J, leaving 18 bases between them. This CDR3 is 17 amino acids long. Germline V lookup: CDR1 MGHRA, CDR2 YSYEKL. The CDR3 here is CASSQGERATDSYEQYF. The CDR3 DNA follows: TGCGCCAGCAGCCAGGGAGAGCGGGCTACAGACTCCTACGAGCAGTACTTC.

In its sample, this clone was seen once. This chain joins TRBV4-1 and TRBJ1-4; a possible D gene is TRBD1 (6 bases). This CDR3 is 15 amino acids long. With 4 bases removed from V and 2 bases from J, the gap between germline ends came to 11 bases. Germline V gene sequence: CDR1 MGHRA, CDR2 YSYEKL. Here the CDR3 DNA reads TGCGCCAGCAGCCCTCTGGGGGCGACTAATGAAAAACTGTTTTTT. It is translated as CASSPLGATNEKLFF.

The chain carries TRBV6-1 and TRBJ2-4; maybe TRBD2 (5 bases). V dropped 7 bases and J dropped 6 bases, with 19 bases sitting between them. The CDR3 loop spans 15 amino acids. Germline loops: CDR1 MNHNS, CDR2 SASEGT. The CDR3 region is CASIPSDHRGNIQYF. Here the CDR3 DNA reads TGTGCCAGCATTCCTTCGGACCATCGGGGAAACATTCAGTACTTC.

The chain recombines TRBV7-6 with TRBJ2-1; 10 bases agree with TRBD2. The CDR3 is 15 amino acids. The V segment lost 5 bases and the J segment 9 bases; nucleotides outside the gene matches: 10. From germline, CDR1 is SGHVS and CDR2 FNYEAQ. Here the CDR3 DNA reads TGTGCCAGCAGCACCCGGACTAGCGGCTTCAGTGAGCAGTTCTTC. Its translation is CASSTRTSGFSEQFF.

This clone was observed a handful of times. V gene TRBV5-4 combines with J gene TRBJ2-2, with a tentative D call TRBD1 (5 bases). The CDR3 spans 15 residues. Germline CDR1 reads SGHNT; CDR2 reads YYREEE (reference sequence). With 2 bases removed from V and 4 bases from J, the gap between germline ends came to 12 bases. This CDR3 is CASSFAGSFTGELFF. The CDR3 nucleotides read TGTGCCAGCAGCTTTGCAGGGTCGTTCACCGGGGAGCTGTTTTTT. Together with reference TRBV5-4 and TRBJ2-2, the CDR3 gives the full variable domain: ETGVTQSPTHLIKTRGQQVTLRCSSQSGHNTVSWYQQALGQGPQFIFQYYREEENGRGNFPPRFSGLQFPNYSSELNVNALELDDSALYLCASSFAGSFTGELFFGEGSRLTVL.

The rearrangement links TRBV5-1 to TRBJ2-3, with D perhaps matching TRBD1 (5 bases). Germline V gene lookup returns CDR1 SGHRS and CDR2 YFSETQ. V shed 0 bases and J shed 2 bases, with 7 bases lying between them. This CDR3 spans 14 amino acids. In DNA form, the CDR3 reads TGCGCCAGCAGCTTGGTTGGGGCCACAGATACGCAGTATTTT. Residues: CASSLVGATDTQYF.

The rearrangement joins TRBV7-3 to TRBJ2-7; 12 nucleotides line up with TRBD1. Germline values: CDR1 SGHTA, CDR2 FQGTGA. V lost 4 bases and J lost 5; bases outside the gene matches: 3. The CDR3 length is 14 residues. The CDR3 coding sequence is TGTGCCAGCAGCTCCGGGACAGGGGGCGACGAGCAGTACTTC. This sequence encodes CASSSGTGGDEQYF.

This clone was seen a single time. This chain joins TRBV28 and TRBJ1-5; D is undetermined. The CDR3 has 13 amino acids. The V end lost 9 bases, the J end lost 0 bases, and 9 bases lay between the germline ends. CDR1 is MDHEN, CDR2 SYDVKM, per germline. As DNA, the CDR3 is TGTGCCAGTAGAAGATATAGCAATCAGCCCCAGCATTTT. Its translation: CASRRYSNQPQHF.

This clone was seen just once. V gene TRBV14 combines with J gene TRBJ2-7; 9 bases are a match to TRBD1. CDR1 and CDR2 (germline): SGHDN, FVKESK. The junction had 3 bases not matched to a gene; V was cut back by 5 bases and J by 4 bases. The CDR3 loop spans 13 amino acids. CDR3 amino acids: CASSVGQGYEQYF. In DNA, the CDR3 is TGTGCCAGCAGCGTAGGACAGGGGTACGAGCAGTACTTC. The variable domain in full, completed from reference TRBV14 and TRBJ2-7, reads EAGVTQFPSHSVIEKGQTVTLRCDPISGHDNLYWYRRVMGKEIKFLLHFVKESKQDESGMPNNRFLAERTGGTYSTLKVQPAELEDSGVYFCASSVGQGYEQYFGPGTRLTVT.

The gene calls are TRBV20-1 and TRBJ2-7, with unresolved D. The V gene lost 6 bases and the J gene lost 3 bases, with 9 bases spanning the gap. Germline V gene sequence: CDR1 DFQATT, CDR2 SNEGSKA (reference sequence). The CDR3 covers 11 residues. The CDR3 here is CSASKDYEQYF. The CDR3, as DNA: TGCAGTGCCTCTAAAGACTACGAGCAGTACTTC.

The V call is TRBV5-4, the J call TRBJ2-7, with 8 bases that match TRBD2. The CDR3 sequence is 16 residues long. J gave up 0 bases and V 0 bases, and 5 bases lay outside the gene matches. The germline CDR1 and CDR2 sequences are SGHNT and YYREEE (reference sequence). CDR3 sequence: CASSLALSGTSYEQYF. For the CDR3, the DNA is TGTGCCAGCAGCTTGGCTCTTAGCGGGACCTCCTACGAGCAGTACTTC.

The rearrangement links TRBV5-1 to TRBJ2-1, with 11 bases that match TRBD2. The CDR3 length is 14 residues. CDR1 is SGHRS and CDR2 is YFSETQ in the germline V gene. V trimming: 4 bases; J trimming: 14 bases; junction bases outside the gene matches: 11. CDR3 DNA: TGCGCCAGCAGCCCCGAGAGAGTAGCGGGAGGGGAGTTCTTC. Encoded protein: CASSPERVAGGEFF.

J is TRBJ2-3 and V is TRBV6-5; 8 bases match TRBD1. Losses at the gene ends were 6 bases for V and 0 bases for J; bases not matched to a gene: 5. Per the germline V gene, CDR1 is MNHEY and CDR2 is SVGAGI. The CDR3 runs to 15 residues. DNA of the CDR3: TGTGCCAGCAGCCCGACAGGGGTGAGCACAGATACGCAGTATTTT. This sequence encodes CASSPTGVSTDTQYF.

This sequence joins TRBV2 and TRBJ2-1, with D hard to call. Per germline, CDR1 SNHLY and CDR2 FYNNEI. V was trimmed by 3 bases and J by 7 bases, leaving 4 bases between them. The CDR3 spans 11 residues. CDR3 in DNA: TGTGCCAGCAGTGAGGAGAATGAGCAGTTCTTC. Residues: CASSEENEQFF.

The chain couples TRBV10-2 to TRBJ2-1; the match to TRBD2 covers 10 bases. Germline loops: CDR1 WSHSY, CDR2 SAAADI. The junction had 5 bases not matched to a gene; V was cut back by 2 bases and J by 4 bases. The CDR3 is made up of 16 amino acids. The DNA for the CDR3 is TGCGCCAGCAGTGAGCCCGGGACTAGCGAGTACAATGAGCAGTTCTTC. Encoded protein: CASSEPGTSEYNEQFF.

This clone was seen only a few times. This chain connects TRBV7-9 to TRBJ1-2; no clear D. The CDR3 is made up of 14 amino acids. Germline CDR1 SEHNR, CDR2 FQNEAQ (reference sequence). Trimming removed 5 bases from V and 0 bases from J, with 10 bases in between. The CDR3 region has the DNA TGTGCCAGCAGCCAAAACTACCCTAACTATGGCTACACCTTC. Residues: CASSQNYPNYGYTF. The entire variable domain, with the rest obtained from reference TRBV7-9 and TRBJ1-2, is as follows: DTGVSQNPRHKITKRGQNVTFRCDPISEHNRLYWYRQTLGQGPEFLTYFQNEAQLEKSRLLSDRFSAERPKGSFSTLEIQRTEQGDSAMYLCASSQNYPNYGYTFGSGTRLTVV.

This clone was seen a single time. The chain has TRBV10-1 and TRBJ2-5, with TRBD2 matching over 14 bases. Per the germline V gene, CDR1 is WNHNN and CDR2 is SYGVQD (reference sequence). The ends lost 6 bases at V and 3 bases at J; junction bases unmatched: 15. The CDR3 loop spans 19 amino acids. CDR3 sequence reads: CASRTLKKGLAGVEETQYF. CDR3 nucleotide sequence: TGCGCCAGCAGGACATTAAAGAAGGGACTAGCGGGAGTAGAAGAGACCCAGTACTTC.

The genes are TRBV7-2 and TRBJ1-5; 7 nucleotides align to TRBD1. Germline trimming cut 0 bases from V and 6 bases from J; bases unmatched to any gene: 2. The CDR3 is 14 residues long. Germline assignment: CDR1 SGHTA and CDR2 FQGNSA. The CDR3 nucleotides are TGTGCCAGCAGCTTAGCAGGGGGCAGTCAGCCCCAGCATTTT. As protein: CASSLAGGSQPQHF.

Here the CDR3 reads CAIRYGLAGVTDTQYF. The DNA for the CDR3 is TGTGCCATCAGATACGGACTAGCGGGAGTCACAGATACGCAGTATTTT. V and J are TRBV10-3 and TRBJ2-3, with TRBD2 identical over 13 bases. V trimming: 6 bases; J trimming: 2 bases; junction bases outside the gene matches: 5. This CDR3 contains 16 residues. CDR1 is ENHRY and CDR2 is SYGVKD in the germline V gene.